Detailed here is one T cell receptor (beta chain). This CDR3 spans 15 amino acids. The V and J ends lost 1 base and 7 bases, in that order; junction bases with no gene match: 9. Per the germline V gene, CDR1 is SGHNT and CDR2 is YYREEE (reference sequence). The record originates from a study of blood T cell repertoires in COVID-19. Study summary: Samples taken during acute and convalescent COVID-19 were collected in the United States, Italy and Spain.

TCRdb's copy holds only in-frame clones and misses some; the assay was immunoSEQ multiplex PCR. The table lists about 410,000 clones, about 90% of them singletons, with about 0.6% in the top ten. Recruits, aged about 18 to 90 years, lived in 24 US areas. In assigning cohorts, the study relied on participant-reported clinical history. Sample: PBMCs or T cells enriched from blood (not recorded which). The source is a man aged 18 to 35 who had recovered from COVID-19. The genes are TRBV5-4 and TRBJ1-1; 8 nucleotides match TRBD1. CDR3 loop: CASSLQGAEKGEAFF. The CDR3 DNA reads as TGTGCCAGCAGCTTGCAGGGGGCAGAGAAGGGTGAAGCTTTCTTT.